The 13 T cell receptor beta chains listed next were all sequenced from one sample in a study of cytomegalovirus exposure and HLA in healthy donors. This PCR relied on a set of 60 Vbeta primers and 13 Jbeta primers. Data came from immunoSEQ multiplex PCR; TCRdb stores just in-frame clones and leaves some out. This table has 170,000 or so clones, around 80% appearing once. The specimen was PBMCs. These TCRs come from a male donor in good health and CMV-seropositive.

The rearrangement uses TRBV28 and TRBJ2-7, with a weak D call TRBD2 (6 bases). The germline CDR1 and CDR2 sequences are MDHEN and SYDVKM. V dropped 1 base and J dropped 2 bases, with 12 bases sitting between them. There are 15 residues in the CDR3. For the CDR3, the DNA is TGTGCCAGCAGTTTATTAACGGGAGTAACCTACGAGCAGTACTTC. The encoded protein is CASSLLTGVTYEQYF.

The chain recombines TRBV14 with TRBJ1-4, with a weak D call TRBD1 (5 bases). Germline V CDR1 and CDR2: SGHDN, FVKESK. The germline V and J ends were trimmed by 5 bases and 7 bases, with 14 bases remaining between them. This CDR3 is built from 14 residues. DNA of the CDR3: TGTGCCAGCAGCGGAGCAGCGGGGACTGAAAAACTGTTTTTT. It yields the protein CASSGAAGTEKLFF. Combining the CDR3 with reference TRBV14 and TRBJ1-4 gives the whole variable domain EAGVTQFPSHSVIEKGQTVTLRCDPISGHDNLYWYRRVMGKEIKFLLHFVKESKQDESGMPNNRFLAERTGGTYSTLKVQPAELEDSGVYFCASSGAAGTEKLFFGSGTQLSVL.

The chain links TRBV28 to TRBJ2-7; TRBD2 matches 7 bases. The CDR3 is made up of 14 amino acids. In germline, CDR1 is MDHEN, CDR2 SYDVKM. After removal of 7 bases from V and 4 bases from J, the junction contained 10 bases not matched to a gene. CDR3 nucleotide sequence: TGTGCCAGCAAAGCTAGCGGAGATATGTACGAGCAGTACTTC. Amino acid sequence: CASKASGDMYEQYF. The complete variable domain, with remaining parts taken from reference TRBV28 and TRBJ2-7, reads DVKVTQSSRYLVKRTGEKVFLECVQDMDHENMFWYRQDPGLGLRLIYFSYDVKMKEKGDIPEGYSVSREKKERFSLILESASTNQTSMYLCASKASGDMYEQYFGPGTRLTVT.

The chain employs TRBV28 and TRBJ2-1, with TRBD2 matching over 9 bases. The CDR3 has 14 amino acids. Looked up from germline, CDR1 is MDHEN and CDR2 is SYDVKM. Trimming took 8 bases from V and 4 from J; bases not matched to a gene: 6. DNA of the CDR3: TGTGCCAGCGGCAAACTAGCGGGTTACAATGAGCAGTTCTTC. Translation: CASGKLAGYNEQFF.

CDR3 in amino acids: CASSLGQGVNTEAFF. In DNA, the CDR3 is TGTGCCAGCAGCTTAGGGCAGGGGGTGAACACTGAAGCTTTCTTT. The rearrangement links TRBV7-9 to TRBJ1-1; 7 positions agree with TRBD1. Per the germline V gene, CDR1 is SEHNR and CDR2 is FQNEAQ (reference sequence). The CDR3 loop spans 15 amino acids. V trimming: 1 base; J trimming: 0 bases; junction bases outside the gene matches: 2.

The J gene is TRBJ1-1, the V gene TRBV5-4, with D possibly TRBD1 on 5 matching bases. CDR3 length equals 14 residues. Per germline, CDR1 SGHNT and CDR2 YYREEE (reference sequence). V lost 0 bases to trimming and J lost 6 bases, with 12 bases between them. The DNA of the CDR3 is TGTGCCAGCAGCTTGGTAGGCGGGGGACCTGAAGCTTTCTTT. It codes for CASSLVGGGPEAFF.

In this sample, this clone turned up a few times. This chain links TRBV4-3 with TRBJ2-3, with TRBD2 matching 7 bases. The ends lost 1 base at V and 2 bases at J; junction bases unmatched: 6. This CDR3 comprises 16 residues. Germline V gene data show CDR1 as LGHNA and CDR2 as YSLEER. The CDR3 DNA follows: TGCGCCAGCAGCCAAGTCGCCGGGACTAACACAGATACGCAGTATTTT. Amino acid sequence: CASSQVAGTNTDTQYF.

This clone showed up just a few times. V is TRBV4-3 and J is TRBJ1-1; TRBD1 might be the D (6 bases). This CDR3 has 13 amino acids. The V gene's germline CDR1 is LGHNA and CDR2 YSLEER. Trimming cost V 0 bases and J 10 bases, with 12 bases left between them. The CDR3: CASSQDLDSGAFF. The CDR3 DNA is TGCGCCAGCAGCCAAGATTTGGACAGCGGAGCTTTCTTT.

The chain has TRBV5-1 and TRBJ2-1; D may be TRBD2 (5 bases). The CDR3 length is 16 residues. Germline V lookup: CDR1 SGHRS, CDR2 YFSETQ. Trimming removed 5 bases from V and 2 bases from J, with 17 bases in between. The CDR3 sequence: CASRMNQGLAYNEQFF. CDR3 nucleotide sequence: TGCGCCAGCAGGATGAATCAAGGACTGGCCTACAATGAGCAGTTCTTC.

The rearrangement joins TRBV15 to TRBJ1-2; 10 nucleotides match TRBD1. CDR1 LNHNV and CDR2 YYDKDF come from the germline V gene (reference sequence). CDR3 length: 16 residues. Trimming removed 1 base from V and 6 bases from J; junction bases left unmatched: 8. The CDR3 DNA sequence: TGTGCCACCAGCAGAGGACAGGGGGCGCGGTCTCATGGCTACACCTTC. This gives the protein CATSRGQGARSHGYTF.

V is TRBV7-6 and J is TRBJ2-5; no firm D call. TRBJ2-7 matches the DNA end more closely, so the J call is doubtful. CDR3 size: 13 residues. Germline-derived CDR1 and CDR2 are SGHVS and FNYEAQ. The CDR3: CASSPDTSYEQYF. DNA for the CDR3: TGTGCCAGCAGCCCCGATACCTCCTACGAGCAGTACTTC.

The chain employs TRBV9 and TRBJ2-5; TRBD2 matches at 9 bases. The DNA end is more similar to TRBJ2-7, so the J call may be wrong. The CDR3 covers 13 residues. The germline gives CDR1 SGDLS, CDR2 YYNGEE. This chain's CDR3 is CASSVNSGSEQYF. The CDR3 bases are TGTGCCAGCAGCGTAAATAGCGGGAGCGAGCAGTACTTC.

The chain is built from TRBV18 and TRBJ1-1; D is possibly TRBD1 (5 bases). The CDR3 contains 14 residues. Per germline, CDR1 KGHSH and CDR2 LQKENI. V was shortened by 5 bases and J by 11 bases, with 21 bases between the two germline ends. The CDR3 loop is CASSAGEGSRRAFF. CDR3 DNA: TGTGCCAGCTCAGCCGGGGAGGGGTCCCGGCGGGCTTTCTTT.